This is a list of T cell receptor beta chains from one sample in a study of blood T cell repertoires in COVID-19. Some clones are missing from TCRdb's copy, which holds only in-frame ones; the method was immunoSEQ multiplex PCR. The sample includes around 190,000 clones, 80% seen only once; the top ten take about 6.5%. The sample was peripheral blood. All receptors come from a man in his 70s with active or convalescent COVID-19. Both conserved end residues are part of each CDR3. D genes are given only for firm matches. Clone size is given for some rows only: seen once, a few or many times, or a class if the clone is expanded.

.	TRBV6-1	.	TRBJ2-7	TGTGCCAGCAGTTCTAGCGCACAGCAGTACTTC	CASSSSAQQYF
.	TRBV10-3	.	TRBJ2-7	TGTGCCATCAGTGAGGGGCAACCCACCTACGAGCAGTACTTC	CAISEGQPTYEQYF
.	TRBV2	TRBD2	TRBJ2-3	TGTGCCAGCACCCCGCCTAGCGGTTTCACAGATACGCAGTATTTT	CASTPPSGFTDTQYF
once	TRBV6-6	TRBD1	TRBJ1-2	TGTGCCAGCAGTCGGGGACAGGGGCGTTTATATGGCTACACCTTC	CASSRGQGRLYGYTF
few	TRBV5-1	TRBD2	TRBJ2-7	TGCGCCAGCAGCTTGCTGGGAGGGGAAACCTACGAGCAGTACTTC	CASSLLGGETYEQYF
.	TRBV5-4	.	TRBJ1-3	TGTGCCAGCAGCTTAGGACAGAGCTCTGGAAACACCATATATTTT	CASSLGQSSGNTIYF
.	TRBV5-1	TRBD1	TRBJ2-7	TGCGCCAGCAGCTCAATCTACAGGGGCGACAACGAGCAGTACTTC	CASSSIYRGDNEQYF
.	TRBV3-1/TRBV3-2	TRBD2	TRBJ2-1	TGTGCCAGCAGCCCAGGACTAGCGGGTCCAAATGAGCAGTTCTTC	CASSPGLAGPNEQFF
few	TRBV11-2	.	TRBJ2-7	TGTGCCAGCAGCTTAGGAGTGGAGCAGTACTTC	CASSLGVEQYF
.	TRBV12-5	.	TRBJ2-1	TGTGCTAGTGGTCGATCGGGGTGGGGTGAGCAGTTCTTC	CASGRSGWGEQFF
.	TRBV7-2	.	TRBJ1-6	TGTGCCAGCAGCGACCAGGGAATAGGATATAATTCACCCCTCCACTTT	CASSDQGIGYNSPLHF
few	TRBV3-1/TRBV3-2	.	TRBJ1-1	TGTGCCAGCAGCCAAGGGGGAGGGATGAACACTGAAGCTTTCTTT	CASSQGGGMNTEAFF
.	TRBV18	TRBD1	TRBJ2-7	TGTGCCAGCTCACCAACGACAGGGGGCTACGAGCAGTACTTC	CASSPTTGGYEQYF
.	TRBV19	TRBD1	TRBJ1-2	TGTGCCAGTAGTATAGCCGACAGGGGCTATGGCTACACCTTC	CASSIADRGYGYTF
few	TRBV2	.	TRBJ1-4	TGTGCCAGCACTGCAGGGTCATATCTGGAAAAACTGTTTTTT	CASTAGSYLEKLFF
.	TRBV2	.	TRBJ1-1	TGTGCCAGCAGTGATGGACGGACTCCTAGATTAGCTTTCTTT	CASSDGRTPRLAFF